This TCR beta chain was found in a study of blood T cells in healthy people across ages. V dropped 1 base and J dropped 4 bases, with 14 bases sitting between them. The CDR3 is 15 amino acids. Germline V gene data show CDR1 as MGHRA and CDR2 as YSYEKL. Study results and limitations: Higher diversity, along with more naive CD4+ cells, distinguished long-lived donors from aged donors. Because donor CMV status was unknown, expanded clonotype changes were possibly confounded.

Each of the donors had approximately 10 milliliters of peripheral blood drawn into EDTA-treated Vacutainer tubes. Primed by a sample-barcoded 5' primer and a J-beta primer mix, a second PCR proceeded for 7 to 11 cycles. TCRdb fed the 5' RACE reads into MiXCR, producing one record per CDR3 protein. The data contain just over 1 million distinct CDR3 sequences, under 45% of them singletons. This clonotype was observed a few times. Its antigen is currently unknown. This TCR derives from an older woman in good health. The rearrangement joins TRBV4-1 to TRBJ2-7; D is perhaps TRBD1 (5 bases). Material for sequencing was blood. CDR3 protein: CASSQVGRQGYEQYF. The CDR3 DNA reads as TGCGCCAGCAGCCAAGTAGGTAGGCAGGGATACGAGCAGTACTTC.